This record looks at one TCR beta chain sequence and its context. Its antigen is still unknown. These data are taken from a study of identical twins. A universal primer binding site was introduced by template switching. The final cDNA contained unique molecular identifiers. Via MiXCR, TCRdb re-called the 5' RACE reads, giving one row per CDR3 protein. The sample has roughly 1,500,000 distinct CDR3 sequences; 32% are singletons. V lost 7 bases and J 3 bases, leaving 18 bases between the germline ends. This CDR3 has 14 amino acids. CDR1 and CDR2 from the germline V gene are DFQATT and SNEGSKA (reference sequence). General study points: Cord blood beta clonotypes present at high abundance carried fewer insertions; no such pattern appeared in memory repertoires. Among out-of-frame alpha sequences shared by twins, low generation probability occurred in excess.

Every sampled donor was Caucasian and healthy. This TCR was recovered from a newborn girl in good health. The rearrangement uses TRBV20-1 and TRBJ1-2, with D possibly TRBD1 on 5 matching bases. The sample comprised cord blood. CDR3 region: CSVRPGPRDYGYTF. In nucleotides, the CDR3 is TGCAGTGTTCGCCCGGGACCGAGGGACTATGGCTACACCTTC.